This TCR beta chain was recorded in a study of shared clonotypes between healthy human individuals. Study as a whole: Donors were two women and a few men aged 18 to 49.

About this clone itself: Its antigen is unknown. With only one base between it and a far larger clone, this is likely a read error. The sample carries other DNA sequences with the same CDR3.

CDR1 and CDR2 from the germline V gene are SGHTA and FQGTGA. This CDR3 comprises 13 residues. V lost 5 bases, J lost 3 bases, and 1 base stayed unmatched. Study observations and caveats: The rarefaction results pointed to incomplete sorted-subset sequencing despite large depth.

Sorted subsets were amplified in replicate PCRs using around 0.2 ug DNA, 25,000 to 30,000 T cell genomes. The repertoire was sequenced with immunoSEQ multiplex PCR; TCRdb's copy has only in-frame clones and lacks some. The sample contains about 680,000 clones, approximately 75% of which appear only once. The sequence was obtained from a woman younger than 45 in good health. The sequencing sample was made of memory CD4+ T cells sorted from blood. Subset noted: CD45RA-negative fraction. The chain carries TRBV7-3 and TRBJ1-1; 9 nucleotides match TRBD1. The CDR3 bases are TGTGCCAGCAGCCGACAGGGGGACACTGAAGCTTTCTTT. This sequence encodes CASSRQGDTEAFF.